This T cell receptor (beta chain) was sequenced for a study of blood T cell repertoires in COVID-19. Study-wide context: Italy, Spain and the United States were the sources of the convalescent and acute COVID-19 samples. PBMCs, B-cell-depleted T cells, or T cells were the source of the cDNA or gDNA that made up the material.

Trimming left V 5 bases short and J 2 bases short, with 15 bases between. CDR1 KGHSY and CDR2 FQNENV come from the germline V gene. The CDR3 runs 15 residues. Followed longitudinally, the Seattle patients had been enrolled during active infection. Original data processing: Nucleated cell number was recorded as an estimate derived from reference gene primer amplification. TCRdb's copy holds only in-frame clones and misses some; the assay was immunoSEQ multiplex PCR. That table supplies the V and J calls and clone size; D and trimming were determined from the DNA. The profile covers some 300,000 clones, with almost 90% appearing a single time and roughly 1% taken by the ten largest.

The chain recombines TRBV16 with TRBJ1-1; no clear D gene. This TCR derives from a woman in her forties with COVID-19, enrolled during active disease. The sequenced sample consisted of peripheral blood. CDR3 DNA sequence: TGTGCCAGCAGCTCCTTCATCGGAGCTAACACTGAAGCTTTCTTT. It codes for CASSSFIGANTEAFF.